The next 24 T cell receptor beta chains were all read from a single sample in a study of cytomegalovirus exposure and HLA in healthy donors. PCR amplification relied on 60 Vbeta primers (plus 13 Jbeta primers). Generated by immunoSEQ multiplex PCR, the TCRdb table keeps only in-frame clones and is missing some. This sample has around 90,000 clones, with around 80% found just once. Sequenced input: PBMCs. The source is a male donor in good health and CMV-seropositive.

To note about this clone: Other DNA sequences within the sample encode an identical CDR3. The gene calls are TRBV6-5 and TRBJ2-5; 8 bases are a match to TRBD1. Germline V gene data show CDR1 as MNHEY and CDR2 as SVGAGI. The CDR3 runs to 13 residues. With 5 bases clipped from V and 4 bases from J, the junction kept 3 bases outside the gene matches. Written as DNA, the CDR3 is TGTGCCAGCAGTCGGACAGGGTTAGAGACCCAGTACTTC. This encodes CASSRTGLETQYF.

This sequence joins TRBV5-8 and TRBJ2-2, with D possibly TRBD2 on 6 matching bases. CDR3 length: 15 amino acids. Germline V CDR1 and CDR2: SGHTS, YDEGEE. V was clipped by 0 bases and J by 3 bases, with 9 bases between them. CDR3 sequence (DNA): TGTGCCAGCAGCTTGGGGGCGGGATACACCGGGGAGCTGTTTTTT. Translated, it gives CASSLGAGYTGELFF.

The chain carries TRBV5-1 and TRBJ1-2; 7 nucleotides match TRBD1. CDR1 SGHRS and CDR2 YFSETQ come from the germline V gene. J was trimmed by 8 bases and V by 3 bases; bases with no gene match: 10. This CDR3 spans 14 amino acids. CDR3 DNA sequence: TGCGCCAGCAGCTCCACGGGTACAGGGGAAGGCTACACCTTC. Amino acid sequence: CASSSTGTGEGYTF.

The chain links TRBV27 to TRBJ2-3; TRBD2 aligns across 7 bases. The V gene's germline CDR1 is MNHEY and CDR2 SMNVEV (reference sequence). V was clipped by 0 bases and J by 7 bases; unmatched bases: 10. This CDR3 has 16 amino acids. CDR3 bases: TGTGCCAGCAGTTTATCGGCTACGGCGGGGGTATATACGCAGTATTTT. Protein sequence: CASSLSATAGVYTQYF.

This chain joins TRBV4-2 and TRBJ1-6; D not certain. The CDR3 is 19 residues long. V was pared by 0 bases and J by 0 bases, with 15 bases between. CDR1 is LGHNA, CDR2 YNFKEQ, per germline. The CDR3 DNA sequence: TGTGCCAGCAGCCAAGATCCCTTGGGCAGCAACTCCTATAATTCACCCCTCCACTTT. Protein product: CASSQDPLGSNSYNSPLHF.

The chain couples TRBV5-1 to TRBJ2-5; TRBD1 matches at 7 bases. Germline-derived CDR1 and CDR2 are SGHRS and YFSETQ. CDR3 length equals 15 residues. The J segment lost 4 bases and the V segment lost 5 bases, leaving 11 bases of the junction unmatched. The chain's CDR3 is CASRTGARTVETQYF. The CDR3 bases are TGCGCCAGCAGAACAGGGGCACGAACAGTAGAGACCCAGTACTTC.

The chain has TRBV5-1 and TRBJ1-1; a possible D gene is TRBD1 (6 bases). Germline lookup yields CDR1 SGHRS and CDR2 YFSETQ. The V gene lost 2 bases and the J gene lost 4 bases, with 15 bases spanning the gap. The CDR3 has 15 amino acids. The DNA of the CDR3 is TGCGCCAGCAGCTTACAGGGAGGGACAATCACTGAAGCTTTCTTT. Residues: CASSLQGGTITEAFF.

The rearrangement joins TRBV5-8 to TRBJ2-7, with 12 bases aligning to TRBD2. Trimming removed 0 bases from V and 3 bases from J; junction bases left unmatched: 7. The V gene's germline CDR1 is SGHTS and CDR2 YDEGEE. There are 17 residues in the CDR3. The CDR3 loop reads CASSLGWGTSGYYEQYF. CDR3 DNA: TGTGCCAGCAGCTTGGGGTGGGGGACTAGCGGGTACTACGAGCAGTACTTC. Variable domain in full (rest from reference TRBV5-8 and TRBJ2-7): EAGVTQSPTHLIKTRGQQATLRCSPISGHTSVYWYQQALGLGLQFLLWYDEGEERNRGNFPPRFSGRQFPNYSSELNVNALELEDSALYLCASSLGWGTSGYYEQYFGPGTRLTVT.

In nucleotides, the CDR3 is TGTGCCTGGACCCTAGGGACTAGCGGGGGGAGAGGTGAGCAGTTCTTC. It yields the protein CAWTLGTSGGRGEQFF. This chain uses TRBV30 with TRBJ2-1; 15 nucleotides line up with TRBD2. The CDR3 contains 16 residues. The germline V gene encodes CDR1 GTSNPN and CDR2 SVGIG (reference sequence). Trimming cost V 4 bases and J 9 bases; bases outside gene matches: 10.

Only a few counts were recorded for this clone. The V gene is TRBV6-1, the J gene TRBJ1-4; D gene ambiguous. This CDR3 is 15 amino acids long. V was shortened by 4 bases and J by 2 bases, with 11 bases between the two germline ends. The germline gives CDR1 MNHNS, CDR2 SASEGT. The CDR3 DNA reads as TGTGCCAGCAGTGGTTCAAGAGCTACTAATGAAAAACTGTTTTTT. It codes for CASSGSRATNEKLFF.

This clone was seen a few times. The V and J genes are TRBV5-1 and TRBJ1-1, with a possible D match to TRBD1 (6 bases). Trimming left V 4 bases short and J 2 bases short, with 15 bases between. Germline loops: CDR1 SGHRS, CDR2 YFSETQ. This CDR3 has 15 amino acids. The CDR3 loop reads CASSLYRDTNTEAFF. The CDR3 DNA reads TGCGCCAGCAGCCTGTATAGGGACACCAACACTGAAGCTTTCTTT.

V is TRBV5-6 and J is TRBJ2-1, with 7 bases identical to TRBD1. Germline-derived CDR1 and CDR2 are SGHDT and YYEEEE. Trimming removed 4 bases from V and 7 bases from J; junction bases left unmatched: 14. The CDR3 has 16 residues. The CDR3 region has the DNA TGTGCCAGCAGCGCCCGCTCCGGGACAGTGAGAAATGAGCAGTTCTTC. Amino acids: CASSARSGTVRNEQFF.

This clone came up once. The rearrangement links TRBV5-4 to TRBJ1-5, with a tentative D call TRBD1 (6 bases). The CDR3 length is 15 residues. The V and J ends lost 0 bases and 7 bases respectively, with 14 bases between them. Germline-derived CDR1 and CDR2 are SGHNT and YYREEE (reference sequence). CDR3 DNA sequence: TGTGCCAGCAGCTTGGGGGGGGGCGCAGGACAGCCCCAGCATTTT. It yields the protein CASSLGGGAGQPQHF.

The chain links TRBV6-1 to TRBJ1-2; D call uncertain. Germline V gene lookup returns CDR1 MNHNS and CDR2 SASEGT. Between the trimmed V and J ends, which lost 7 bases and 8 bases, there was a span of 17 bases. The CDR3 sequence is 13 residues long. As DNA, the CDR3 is TGTGCCAGCAACATTTGGGAGTTAGGAGGCTACACCTTC. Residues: CASNIWELGGYTF.

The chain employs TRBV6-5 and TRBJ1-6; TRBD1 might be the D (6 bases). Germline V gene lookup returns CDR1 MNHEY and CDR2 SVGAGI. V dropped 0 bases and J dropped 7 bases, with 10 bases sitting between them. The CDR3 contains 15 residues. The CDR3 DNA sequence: TGTGCCAGCAGTTACTCGCAGGGGTTGAATTCACCCCTCCACTTT. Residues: CASSYSQGLNSPLHF.

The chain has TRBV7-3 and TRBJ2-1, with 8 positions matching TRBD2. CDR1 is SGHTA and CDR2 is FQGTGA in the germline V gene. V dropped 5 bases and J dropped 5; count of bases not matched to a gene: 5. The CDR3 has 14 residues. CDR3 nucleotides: TGTGCCAGCAGCCCGGGACTAGAGGACAATGAGCAGTTCTTC. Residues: CASSPGLEDNEQFF.

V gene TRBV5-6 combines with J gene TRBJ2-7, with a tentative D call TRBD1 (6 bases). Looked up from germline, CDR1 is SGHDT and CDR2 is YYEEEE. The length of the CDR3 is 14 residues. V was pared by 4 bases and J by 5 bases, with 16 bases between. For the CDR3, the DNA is TGTGCCAGCAGCAGGACAGAGACGGACCACGAGCAGTACTTC. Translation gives CASSRTETDHEQYF.

For the CDR3, the DNA is TGCGCCAGCAGCCCCCCGGGGGGGAACACTGAAGCTTTCTTT. It translates to CASSPPGGNTEAFF. The chain employs TRBV5-1 and TRBJ1-1; D is possibly TRBD1 (5 bases). Trimming took 4 bases from V and 1 from J, leaving 11 bases between them. Germline loops: CDR1 SGHRS, CDR2 YFSETQ. The CDR3 is 14 amino acids.

CDR3 residues: CASSQIVGPDTQYF. The CDR3 nucleotides read TGTGCCAGCAGTCAAATAGTGGGCCCAGATACGCAGTATTTT. This chain connects TRBV6-1 to TRBJ2-3; D not resolved. Trimming pared 5 bases from V and 4 bases from J, leaving 13 bases between. CDR1 and CDR2 from the germline V gene are MNHNS and SASEGT. The CDR3 extends over 14 amino acids.

In DNA, the CDR3 is TGCAGCGTTGAAATCGAAGCGGGACGAATCACAGATACGCAGTATTTT. Its protein is CSVEIEAGRITDTQYF. The chain links TRBV29-1 to TRBJ2-3, with TRBD2 matching over 7 bases. With 2 bases clipped from V and 2 bases from J, the junction kept 10 bases outside the gene matches. Germline CDR1 reads SQVTM; CDR2 reads ANQGSEA. The CDR3 extends over 16 amino acids.

The CDR3 spells CASSLENGGGYTF. For the CDR3, the DNA is TGTGCCAGCAGCTTAGAGAATGGTGGCGGCTACACCTTC. V is TRBV7-2 and J is TRBJ1-2; D gene unclear. This CDR3 contains 13 residues. Trimming took 1 base from V and 8 from J, leaving 11 bases between them. Germline CDR1 reads SGHTA; CDR2 reads FQGNSA.

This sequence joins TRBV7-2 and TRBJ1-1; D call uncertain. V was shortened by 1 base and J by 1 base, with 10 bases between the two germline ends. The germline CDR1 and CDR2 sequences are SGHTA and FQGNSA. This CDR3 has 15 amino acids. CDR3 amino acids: CASSLGRPRNTEAFF. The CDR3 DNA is TGTGCCAGCAGCTTAGGGAGGCCTCGGAACACTGAAGCTTTCTTT.

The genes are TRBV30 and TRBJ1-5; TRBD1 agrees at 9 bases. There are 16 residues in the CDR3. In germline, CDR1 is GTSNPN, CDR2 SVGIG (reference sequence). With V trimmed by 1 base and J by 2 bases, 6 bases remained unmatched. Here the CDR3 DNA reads TGTGCCTGGAGTGGAGGGACAGGGCTCGGCAATCAGCCCCAGCATTTT. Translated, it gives CAWSGGTGLGNQPQHF.

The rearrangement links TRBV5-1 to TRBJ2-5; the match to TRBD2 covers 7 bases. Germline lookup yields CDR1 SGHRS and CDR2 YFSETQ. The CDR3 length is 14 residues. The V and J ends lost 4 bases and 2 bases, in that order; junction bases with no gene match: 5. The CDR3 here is CASSTGLPQETQYF. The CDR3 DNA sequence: TGCGCCAGCAGCACGGGACTACCGCAAGAGACCCAGTACTTC.